This T cell receptor (beta chain) was sequenced during a study of blood T cell repertoires in COVID-19. Study in general: Sources were T cells, B-cell-depleted T cells, or PBMCs; the material itself was cDNA or gDNA.

Authors' analysis steps: Reference gene primer amplification gave estimated nucleated cell counts. Sequenced by immunoSEQ multiplex PCR; TCRdb stores in-frame clones only, minus some. V and J calls and clone size are as listed in that table; D and trimming were resolved from the DNA. Of around 250,000 clones in the sample, approximately 90% were seen once. The sequence came from a woman aged 30 to 39 with active or convalescent COVID-19. The specimen was peripheral blood.

This chain's CDR3 is CASSEAAGGGSNQPQHF. CDR3 nucleotide sequence: TGTGCCAGCAGTGAAGCGGCCGGGGGGGGCAGCAATCAGCCCCAGCATTTT. The chain joins TRBV6-1 to TRBJ1-5; D might be TRBD1 (6 bases). The germline V gene encodes CDR1 MNHNS and CDR2 SASEGT. Trimming removed 0 bases at V and 1 base at J, with 13 bases between. The CDR3 contains 17 residues.